The 22 T cell receptor beta chains reported below all come from one sample, sequenced in a study of regulatory T cells in long-lasting Graves disease. Arm-PCR of CDR3 regions and iRepertoire HTBI primers were used to build TCR beta libraries. From the multiplex PCR reads, TCRdb called clonotypes with MiXCR, one entry per CDR3 protein. In the table there are 400,000 to 500,000 distinct CDR3 sequences, approximately 16% of which are singletons. Described time point: newly diagnosed GD, antithyroid drugs for less than 3 months. PBMCs were the source of the RNA used for TCR sequencing. The sample was also linked to a second study, of T cells in Graves' hyperthyroidism and ophthalmopathy.

Sequenced here: peripheral blood mononuclear cells (PBMCs), sampled at new diagnosis, from a patient treated with antithyroid drugs. Receptors were obtained from a middle-aged woman with Graves disease.

This clonotype was observed many times. The V gene is TRBV24-1, the J gene TRBJ2-5, with 7 nucleotides matching TRBD1. Germline V CDR1 and CDR2: KGHDR, SFDVKD. The CDR3 has 15 amino acids. The V gene end was trimmed by 5 bases and the J gene end by 3 bases; junction bases not matched to a gene: 8. CDR3 in DNA: TGTGCCACCAGTGCAAACAGGGGTTGGGAAGAGACCCAGTACTTC. Its translation is CATSANRGWEETQYF.

This clonotype was recorded many times. V gene TRBV28 combines with J gene TRBJ2-3, with D perhaps matching TRBD2 (5 bases). Between the trimmed V and J ends, which lost 2 bases and 0 bases, there was a span of 18 bases. Germline loops: CDR1 MDHEN, CDR2 SYDVKM. CDR3 size: 18 residues. DNA of the CDR3: TGTGCCAGCAGTTTACCATCGGACTGGCTGCAAAGCACAGATACGCAGTATTTT. It encodes CASSLPSDWLQSTDTQYF.

This clonotype was detected a few times. The chain is built from TRBV20-1 and TRBJ2-5; 10 nucleotides agree with TRBD2. Germline trimming cut 3 bases from V and 5 bases from J; bases unmatched to any gene: 9. In germline, CDR1 is DFQATT, CDR2 SNEGSKA (reference sequence). CDR3 length equals 15 residues. CDR3 bases: TGCAGTGCTAGTCAGCGGGAGGGCCCTCGGGAGACCCAGTACTTC. Protein product: CSASQREGPRETQYF.

This chain joins TRBV6-1 and TRBJ1-1; D is unresolved. Trimming stripped 6 bases from V and 8 bases from J, with 16 bases between. CDR1 and CDR2 (germline): MNHNS, SASEGT. The CDR3 runs to 13 residues. CDR3 DNA sequence: TGTGCCAGCAGCCCCGTCGGGCGACTAGAAGCTTTCTTT. Protein sequence: CASSPVGRLEAFF.

The chain combines TRBV19 with TRBJ1-4, with 8 bases lining up with TRBD1. J lost 5 bases, V lost 0 bases, and 5 bases had no gene match. CDR3 length equals 16 residues. Germline V gene sequence: CDR1 LNHDA, CDR2 SQIVND (reference sequence). CDR3 nucleotides: TGTGCCAGTAGTATAGACCCAGGGGGCCGGAATGAAAAACTGTTTTTT. Its protein is CASSIDPGGRNEKLFF.

This clonotype occurred many times. V and J are TRBV9 and TRBJ2-3, with TRBD2 matching over 10 bases. The length of the CDR3 is 15 residues. Germline V lookup: CDR1 SGDLS, CDR2 YYNGEE. V dropped 0 bases and J dropped 3; count of bases not matched to a gene: 1. The CDR3 DNA sequence: TGTGCCAGCAGCGTAGCTAGCGGGAGAACAGATACGCAGTATTTT. Translated: CASSVASGRTDTQYF.

About this clonotype itself: A much more abundant neighbour one base away suggests this may be a read error. The gene calls are TRBV3-1 and TRBJ2-7; tentative D call: TRBD2 (6 bases). The CDR3 is 15 residues long. Germline V gives CDR1 LGHDT, CDR2 YNNKEL (reference sequence). V was pared by 3 bases and J by 7 bases, with 19 bases between. The CDR3 DNA reads TGTGCCAGCAGCCACCTTAGCGGCTTGAACAATGAGCAGTACTTC. It yields the protein CASSHLSGLNNEQYF.

This clonotype was counted ten times or more. The chain uses TRBV12-5 and TRBJ2-7, with 13 bases matching TRBD2. Trimming at V came to 6 bases and at J to 1 base, leaving 6 bases not matched to a gene. Germline CDR1 and CDR2: LGHNT and FRNRAP. The CDR3 is made up of 16 amino acids. In DNA, the CDR3 is TGTGCTAGTGGCCGCATGACTAGCGGGAGGTCCTACGAGCAGTACTTC. The encoded protein is CASGRMTSGRSYEQYF.

This clonotype was detected many times. The chain recombines TRBV2 with TRBJ2-3; D not resolved. The ends were cut back, 4 bases at V and 0 bases at J, with 11 bases in the middle. The germline CDR1 and CDR2 sequences are SNHLY and FYNNEI. The CDR3 extends over 15 amino acids. CDR3 nucleotides: TGTGCCAGCAGTGGTGGGGTTGGGAGCACAGATACGCAGTATTTT. This sequence encodes CASSGGVGSTDTQYF. Full variable domain (remainder filled in from reference TRBV2 and TRBJ2-3): EPEVTQTPSHQVTQMGQEVILRCVPISNHLYFYWYRQILGQKVEFLVSFYNNEISEKSEIFDDQFSVERPDGSNFTLKIRSTKLEDSAMYFCASSGGVGSTDTQYFGPGTRLTVL.

This clonotype was counted many times. V and J are TRBV14 and TRBJ2-7; D gene ambiguous. Trimming took 3 bases from V and 6 from J, leaving 18 bases between them. CDR3 size: 15 residues. CDR1 and CDR2 (germline): SGHDN, FVKESK. The CDR3 is CASSQMNVWPGEQYF. The CDR3 DNA reads as TGTGCCAGCAGCCAGATGAACGTTTGGCCCGGCGAGCAGTACTTC.

This chain uses TRBV5-6 with TRBJ2-7; TRBD2 matches at 7 bases. J was trimmed by 0 bases and V by 4 bases; bases with no gene match: 4. CDR3 size: 14 residues. Germline lookup yields CDR1 SGHDT and CDR2 YYEEEE. In DNA form, the CDR3 reads TGTGCCAGCAGCGCCGGACTAGTCTCCTACGAGCAGTACTTC. Translating gives CASSAGLVSYEQYF. Filled out from reference TRBV5-6 and TRBJ2-7, the complete variable domain reads DAGVTQSPTHLIKTRGQQVTLRCSPKSGHDTVSWYQQALGQGPQFIFQYYEEEERQRGNFPDRFSGHQFPNYSSELNVNALLLGDSALYLCASSAGLVSYEQYFGPGTRLTVT.

The rearrangement links TRBV20-1 to TRBJ2-1; TRBD2 is a possible D gene (6 bases). Trimming shortened V by 5 bases and J by 4 bases, and 18 bases separated the two germline ends. The germline gives CDR1 DFQATT, CDR2 SNEGSKA (reference sequence). This CDR3 has 15 amino acids. The CDR3 here is CSAVPGAVTYNEQFF. CDR3 coding DNA: TGCAGTGCTGTGCCGGGAGCAGTCACTTACAATGAGCAGTTCTTC.

There are many counts of this clonotype. The V gene is TRBV5-6, the J gene TRBJ2-1; D is undetermined. Germline-derived CDR1 and CDR2 are SGHDT and YYEEEE. The CDR3 runs 14 residues. V was trimmed by 1 base and J by 4 bases, leaving 9 bases between them. The CDR3 bases are TGTGCCAGCAGCTTGCTGGCGGCTTACAATGAGCAGTTCTTC. Protein: CASSLLAAYNEQFF.

This clonotype came up many times. The V gene is TRBV11-2, the J gene TRBJ2-7; TRBD1 matches at 8 bases. From germline, CDR1 is SGHAT and CDR2 FQNNGV. This CDR3 comprises 16 residues. With V trimmed by 5 bases and J by 0 bases, 9 bases remained unmatched. Here the CDR3 reads CASSTKGQVNSYEQYF. As DNA, the CDR3 is TGTGCCAGCAGCACTAAGGGACAGGTCAACTCCTACGAGCAGTACTTC.

This clonotype was counted only a few times. The CDR3 bases are TGTGCCAGCAGCTCAACTAGCGGGGAGCTCCAAGAGACCCAGTACTTC. It codes for CASSSTSGELQETQYF. The chain recombines TRBV7-8 with TRBJ2-5; 10 nucleotides agree with TRBD2. This CDR3 contains 16 residues. Germline V gene data show CDR1 as SGHVS and CDR2 as FQNEAQ. V lost 4 bases to trimming and J lost 1 base; unmatched junction nucleotides: 6.

CDR3 in amino acids: CAWLRNRLNTEAFF. In nucleotides, the CDR3 is TGTGCCTGGTTAAGAAACAGGTTGAACACTGAAGCTTTCTTT. The chain links TRBV30 to TRBJ1-1; D is possibly TRBD1 (5 bases). This CDR3 comprises 14 residues. Trimming left V 5 bases short and J 0 bases short, with 13 bases between. Germline loops: CDR1 GTSNPN, CDR2 SVGIG (reference sequence).

This chain connects TRBV28 to TRBJ2-7; D assignment may be TRBD1 or TRBD2 (5 bases each). This CDR3 has 15 residues. Trimming shortened V by 3 bases and J by 4 bases, and 16 bases separated the two germline ends. CDR1 MDHEN and CDR2 SYDVKM come from the germline V gene. The CDR3: CASSLVGEYAYEQYF. In nucleotides, the CDR3 is TGTGCCAGCAGTTTGGTGGGGGAATACGCGTACGAGCAGTACTTC.

This clonotype was counted ten times or more. This chain uses TRBV28 with TRBJ2-4; TRBD1 agrees at 8 bases. The CDR3 is 16 amino acids. Trimming removed 3 bases from V and 3 bases from J; junction bases left unmatched: 7. CDR1 MDHEN and CDR2 SYDVKM come from the germline V gene. CDR3 amino acids: CASSFPPTGGKNIQYF. The CDR3 DNA reads TGTGCCAGCAGTTTTCCCCCAACAGGGGGCAAAAACATTCAGTACTTC.

This clonotype was recorded a few times. This may come from a read error, since a much larger clone is one base off. The V call is TRBV2, the J call TRBJ2-3; 7 bases are shared with TRBD1. Germline CDR1 is SNHLY and CDR2 is FYNNEI. V trimming: 8 bases; J trimming: 4 bases; junction bases outside the gene matches: 6. This CDR3 is built from 13 residues. CDR3 nucleotides: TGTGCCAGCCACAGGGGCAGCGCAGATACGCAGTATTTT. Residues: CASHRGSADTQYF.

The V and J genes are TRBV28 and TRBJ1-2, with a weak D call TRBD1 (5 bases). This CDR3 has 15 amino acids. With 2 bases removed from V and 6 bases from J, the gap between germline ends came to 16 bases. Germline V gene sequence: CDR1 MDHEN, CDR2 SYDVKM. Here the CDR3 reads CASSLGPRVGDGYTF. The CDR3, as DNA: TGTGCCAGCAGTTTAGGTCCCAGGGTAGGCGATGGCTACACCTTC.

The sample holds many counts of this clonotype. This rearrangement joins TRBV13 to TRBJ2-3, with 10 nucleotides matching TRBD2. Germline values: CDR1 PRHDT, CDR2 FYEKMQ (reference sequence). The V and J ends lost 1 base and 0 bases, in that order; junction bases with no gene match: 13. The CDR3 spans 20 residues. As DNA, the CDR3 is TGTGCCAGCAGCTTAGTACTAGCGGGGCAAGGAGGCGCTAGCACAGATACGCAGTATTTT. As protein: CASSLVLAGQGGASTDTQYF.

The J gene is TRBJ2-4, the V gene TRBV19, with no clear D. Trimming cost V 3 bases and J 3 bases, with 15 bases left between them. The CDR3 length is 16 residues. Germline CDR1 LNHDA, CDR2 SQIVND (reference sequence). The CDR3: CASSIGNPGGKNIQYF. CDR3 DNA: TGTGCCAGTAGTATTGGGAATCCGGGTGGCAAAAACATTCAGTACTTC.